A single T cell receptor beta chain is shown here with its context. The antigen remains unidentified. This sample was included in a study of beta chain features in type 1 diabetes. Broader study findings: Fewer junction insertions and more nucleotide deletions appeared in type 1 diabetes patients. The study left unresolved whether HLA type influences TCRB rearrangement. There was a moderate but significant shortening of TCRB CDR3s in all four CD4+ subsets of Type 1 diabetes patients.

The germline V gene has CDR1 SNHLY and CDR2 FYNNEI. The V end was cut by 5 bases, the J end by 0 bases, with 10 bases between. The CDR3 totals 14 residues. Expressed TCRB transcripts were sequenced because the isolated RNA had all been reverse transcribed beforehand. Profiled with immunoSEQ multiplex PCR; TCRdb holds only in-frame clones, not every one. The sample lists more than 250,000 clones; roughly an eighth were seen once. Purity exceeding 95% was reached by all sorted populations. The sequenced material came from naive CD4+ T cells from blood. The V and J genes are TRBV2 and TRBJ1-2, with a weak D call TRBD1 (6 bases). The receptor was isolated from a young man with type 1 diabetes. The CDR3 loop reads CASSLGASNYGYTF. The CDR3 region has the DNA TGTGCCAGCAGTTTGGGGGCATCTAACTATGGCTACACCTTC.